What follows describes a single T cell receptor (beta chain). The antigen remains undetermined. The data were taken from a study of cytomegalovirus exposure and HLA in healthy donors. Broader study findings: TCR beta sequences numbering under 20,000 were associated with HLA alleles at 0.05 false discovery rate in a later analysis. TCR beta V- and J-gene trimming, according to a later analysis, was linked to a missense DCLRE1C variant. Fewer N-insertions than the approximately 610-donor mean were reportedly shown by an Asian-associated ancestry cluster in a later analysis.

The PCR used 60 Vbeta and 13 Jbeta primers. The protocol was immunoSEQ multiplex PCR, while the TCRdb copy is restricted to in-frame clones and leaves out a portion. The sample holds about 76,000 clones; 65% to 85% are singletons and the top ten take roughly 5%. With V trimmed by 1 base and J by 7 bases, 7 bases remained unmatched. This CDR3 contains 14 residues. CDR1 is GTSNPN, CDR2 SVGIG, per germline (reference sequence). The material sequenced was PBMCs. V is TRBV30 and J is TRBJ1-1, with TRBD1 matching over 9 bases. This receptor was taken from a man in his sixties in good health and CMV-seropositive. Written as DNA, the CDR3 is TGTGCCTGGAGTGGAGACAGGGGGGTTGATGAAGCTTTCTTT. This translates into CAWSGDRGVDEAFF.